The 23 T cell receptor beta chains below all came from one sample that was sequenced in a study of Graves' ophthalmopathy and Graves' hyperthyroidism. The sequenced template was RNA, covering the TCR beta CDR3 region. HTBI primers were employed in first-round RT-PCR, then a second-round multiplex PCR followed. A single record per CDR3 protein comes from TCRdb applying MiXCR to the multiplex PCR reads. The table shows around 1,200,000 distinct CDR3 sequences, with about 38% occurring only once. Sequencing input: peripheral blood or thyroid tissue (not recorded which). These TCRs come from an adult man with Graves' hyperthyroidism.

This clonotype was picked up one time. This chain joins TRBV5-8 and TRBJ2-2; D possibly corresponds to TRBD2 (7 bases). This CDR3 is built from 20 residues. CDR1 is SGHTS, CDR2 YDEGEE, per germline. V was clipped by 1 base and J by 2 bases, with 24 bases between them. The CDR3 DNA sequence: TGTGCCAGCAGCTTGAGTGGGGGGCTTGGGCGGGGGACTAACACCGGGGAGCTGTTTTTT. Translated: CASSLSGGLGRGTNTGELFF.

Ten or more counts support this clonotype. V usage is TRBV2 and J usage is TRBJ1-6, with 12 bases aligning to TRBD1. The length of the CDR3 is 15 residues. Germline lookup yields CDR1 SNHLY and CDR2 FYNNEI. The V gene end was trimmed by 2 bases and the J gene end by 11 bases; junction bases not matched to a gene: 4. The CDR3 here is CASSEWDRGLTPLHF. The DNA of the CDR3 is TGTGCCAGCAGTGAATGGGACAGGGGGCTAACACCCCTCCACTTT.

This clonotype showed up many times. This chain links TRBV20-1 with TRBJ2-7; 11 bases match TRBD2. Germline V gene sequence: CDR1 DFQATT, CDR2 SNEGSKA (reference sequence). Unmatched junction bases numbered 10, after V lost 6 bases and J lost 3 bases. The CDR3 extends over 15 amino acids. Here the CDR3 DNA reads TGCAGTGCCCCAACAGTCCTAGCGGGAGGCTACGAGCAGTACTTC. Translation gives CSAPTVLAGGYEQYF.

The V and J genes are TRBV6-1 and TRBJ2-5; TRBD2 might be the D (5 bases). CDR1 MNHNS and CDR2 SASEGT come from the germline V gene. V lost 2 bases, J lost 1 base, and 11 bases lay in between. The CDR3 covers 15 residues. The CDR3 here is CASSEMRGSQETQYF. The CDR3 nucleotides read TGTGCCAGCAGTGAAATGAGAGGGTCCCAAGAGACCCAGTACTTC.

The chain combines TRBV6-1 with TRBJ1-1; no definite D call. The V gene lost 5 bases and the J gene lost 0 bases, with 16 bases spanning the gap. This CDR3 is 16 amino acids long. CDR1 and CDR2 from the germline V gene are MNHNS and SASEGT. The chain's CDR3 is CASSSELGRMNTEAFF. The CDR3 DNA follows: TGTGCCAGCAGTTCCGAGTTGGGCAGGATGAACACTGAAGCTTTCTTT.

This clonotype was seen more than once but under ten times. The chain uses TRBV20-1 and TRBJ1-4; 9 bases map to TRBD1. This CDR3 spans 17 amino acids. J lost 5 bases, V lost 3 bases, and 13 bases had no gene match. From germline, CDR1 is DFQATT and CDR2 SNEGSKA (reference sequence). CDR3 sequence reads: CSASGAGPGTGNEKLFF. For the CDR3, the DNA is TGCAGTGCTAGCGGCGCAGGTCCCGGGACAGGGAATGAAAAACTGTTTTTT.

The gene calls are TRBV6-1 and TRBJ1-3; 7 bases map to TRBD1. V shed 3 bases and J 6 bases; nucleotides not matched to a gene: 11. CDR3 size: 16 residues. Per the germline V gene, CDR1 is MNHNS and CDR2 is SASEGT. The CDR3 reads CASSDTYRGFLNTIYF. As DNA, the CDR3 is TGTGCCAGCAGTGATACCTACAGGGGATTCCTAAACACCATATATTTT.

This clonotype appeared many times. The V gene is TRBV7-9, the J gene TRBJ2-7, with 11 positions matching TRBD1. The ends lost 2 bases at V and 3 bases at J; junction bases unmatched: 3. The V gene's germline CDR1 is SEHNR and CDR2 FQNEAQ (reference sequence). The CDR3 is made up of 15 amino acids. CDR3 in amino acids: CASSLRTGGYYEQYF. DNA for the CDR3: TGTGCCAGCAGCTTACGGACAGGGGGCTACTACGAGCAGTACTTC. Full variable domain (rest looked up from reference TRBV7-9 and TRBJ2-7): DTGVSQNPRHKITKRGQNVTFRCDPISEHNRLYWYRQTLGQGPEFLTYFQNEAQLEKSRLLSDRFSAERPKGSFSTLEIQRTEQGDSAMYLCASSLRTGGYYEQYFGPGTRLTVT.

This rearrangement joins TRBV4-2 to TRBJ2-5; D tentatively reads TRBD1 or TRBD2 (5 bases each). The CDR3 has 15 amino acids. V lost 4 bases and J lost 5, with 17 bases in between. The V gene's germline CDR1 is LGHNA and CDR2 YNFKEQ. CDR3 nucleotide sequence: TGTGCCAGCAGCCGAGGGACCGAACAGCGGGAGACCCAGTACTTC. This codes for CASSRGTEQRETQYF.

At least ten counts were recorded for this clonotype. V and J are TRBV7-9 and TRBJ2-5; D is perhaps TRBD1 (5 bases). CDR3 length: 14 amino acids. Trimming cost V 0 bases and J 9 bases, with 14 bases left between them. Germline V gene lookup returns CDR1 SEHNR and CDR2 FQNEAQ (reference sequence). The CDR3 sequence is CASSLASPVGAQYF. The CDR3 region has the DNA TGTGCCAGCAGCTTAGCGAGTCCTGTAGGGGCCCAGTACTTC.

This clonotype has a count of ten or more. The J gene is TRBJ2-7, the V gene TRBV7-8; 7 bases are shared with TRBD1. This CDR3 is built from 14 residues. The germline CDR1 and CDR2 sequences are SGHVS and FQNEAQ. Trimming at V came to 3 bases and at J to 1 base, leaving 3 bases not matched to a gene. The CDR3 region is CASSFDRASYEQYF. CDR3 bases: TGTGCCAGCAGCTTCGACAGGGCTTCCTACGAGCAGTACTTC.

This clonotype was picked up many times. CDR3 amino acids: CASTTGGIGNTIYF. The CDR3 DNA is TGTGCCAGTACGACAGGGGGCATTGGAAACACCATATATTTT. This chain links TRBV6-6 with TRBJ1-3; 10 bases align to TRBD1. The length of the CDR3 is 14 residues. The V gene end was trimmed by 9 bases and the J gene end by 3 bases; junction bases not matched to a gene: 5. Germline CDR1 and CDR2: MNHNY and SVGAGI (reference sequence).

The gene calls are TRBV7-2 and TRBJ2-7; 10 nucleotides align to TRBD2. The germline V gene has CDR1 SGHTA and CDR2 FQGNSA. This CDR3 comprises 16 residues. Trimming cost V 5 bases and J 9 bases; bases outside gene matches: 16. The CDR3 region has the DNA TGTGCCAGCAGCCAGTTCGTAGAGCTAGCGGGAGTTGGGCAGTACTTC. It specifies CASSQFVELAGVGQYF.

This clonotype occurred a few times. This may stem from a read error, because a much larger clone lies one nucleotide away. This likely comes from a read error, as the CDR3 has no conserved phenylalanine or tryptophan at its end. V and J are TRBV5-1 and TRBJ1-1; D is ambiguous. The CDR3 runs 10 residues. The germline V gene has CDR1 SGHRS and CDR2 YFSETQ. V lost 4 bases and J 9 bases, leaving 7 bases between the germline ends. CDR3 bases: TGCGCCAGCAGCCTAGGACAAGCTTTCCTT. This sequence encodes CASSLGQAFL.

This clonotype was seen repeatedly, ten times or more. This rearrangement joins TRBV5-8 to TRBJ2-3, with no clear D. Germline-derived CDR1 and CDR2 are SGHTS and YDEGEE. This CDR3 has 16 amino acids. V lost 4 bases, J lost 2 bases, and 17 bases lay in between. CDR3 DNA sequence: TGTGCCAGCAGCACCACATCCGCGCCTCCCACAGATACGCAGTATTTT. It translates to CASSTTSAPPTDTQYF.

The CDR3 DNA reads TGTGCCATCAGTGAGTCGGGGACAAAGTACTACGAGCAGTACTTC. Protein product: CAISESGTKYYEQYF. The rearrangement links TRBV10-3 to TRBJ2-7; D might be TRBD1 (6 bases). The CDR3 is made up of 15 amino acids. The germline V gene encodes CDR1 ENHRY and CDR2 SYGVKD. V was pared by 0 bases and J by 3 bases, with 12 bases between.

The chain uses TRBV5-1 and TRBJ1-5; 9 nucleotides match TRBD1. CDR1 is SGHRS and CDR2 is YFSETQ in the germline V gene. After removal of 1 base from V and 3 bases from J, the junction contained 8 bases not matched to a gene. The CDR3 contains 17 residues. Written as DNA, the CDR3 is TGCGCCAGCAGCTTGTTCCCGACAGGGGGAAACAATCAGCCCCAGCATTTT. It specifies CASSLFPTGGNNQPQHF.

The V gene is TRBV29-1, the J gene TRBJ1-4, with D possibly being TRBD1 (6 bases). The ends were cut back, 7 bases at V and 8 bases at J, with 20 bases in the middle. This CDR3 region has 14 residues. CDR1 and CDR2 (germline): SQVTM, ANQGSEA. The CDR3 DNA reads TGCAGCGCGCGGCCCAGGGGCGTCGGGGAAAAACTGTTTTTT. Translated: CSARPRGVGEKLFF.

The chain links TRBV12-3 or TRBV12-4 to TRBJ2-2; TRBD2 agrees at 11 bases. V shed 1 base and J 6 bases; nucleotides not matched to a gene: 1. The CDR3 length is 15 residues. The DNA for the CDR3 is TGTGCCAGCAGTTTAGGTAGCGGGAGGGCCGGGGAGCTGTTTTTT. This encodes CASSLGSGRAGELFF.

This clonotype showed up just a few times. This chain links TRBV10-2 with TRBJ2-5; D call uncertain. V was pared by 8 bases and J by 4 bases, with 20 bases between. Germline V gives CDR1 WSHSY, CDR2 SAAADI. This CDR3 is built from 15 residues. CDR3 loop: CASLRGVLKRETQYF. The CDR3 DNA is TGCGCCAGCCTCCGTGGGGTATTGAAACGAGAGACCCAGTACTTC.

The rearrangement joins TRBV7-8 to TRBJ1-1; TRBD1 matches at 7 bases. The CDR3 length is 16 residues. CDR1 and CDR2 from the germline V gene are SGHVS and FQNEAQ. V trimming: 6 bases; J trimming: 2 bases; junction bases outside the gene matches: 12. The DNA of the CDR3 is TGTGCCAGCAGTTTGAAAAAGGGGGCGGGAAACACTGAAGCTTTCTTT. The encoded protein is CASSLKKGAGNTEAFF.

Note on this clonotype: A far larger clone is a single base away, which makes a read error likely. The chain joins TRBV6-5 to TRBJ2-7; D perhaps matches TRBD1 (6 bases). V lost 8 bases to trimming and J lost 6 bases, with 14 bases between them. Germline V CDR1 and CDR2: MNHEY, SVGAGI. The CDR3 spans 12 residues. For the CDR3, the DNA is TGTGCCAGCGGCTTACAGGGTTTCGAGCAGTACTTC. Protein sequence: CASGLQGFEQYF.

The rearrangement uses TRBV29-1 and TRBJ2-7; TRBD2 agrees at 8 bases. Trimming cost V 4 bases and J 4 bases; bases outside gene matches: 6. Germline CDR1 reads SQVTM; CDR2 reads ANQGSEA. The CDR3 consists of 13 residues. The DNA for the CDR3 is TGCAGCGTTGTGATCGTAGCGGGGTACGAGCAGTACTTC. It codes for CSVVIVAGYEQYF.